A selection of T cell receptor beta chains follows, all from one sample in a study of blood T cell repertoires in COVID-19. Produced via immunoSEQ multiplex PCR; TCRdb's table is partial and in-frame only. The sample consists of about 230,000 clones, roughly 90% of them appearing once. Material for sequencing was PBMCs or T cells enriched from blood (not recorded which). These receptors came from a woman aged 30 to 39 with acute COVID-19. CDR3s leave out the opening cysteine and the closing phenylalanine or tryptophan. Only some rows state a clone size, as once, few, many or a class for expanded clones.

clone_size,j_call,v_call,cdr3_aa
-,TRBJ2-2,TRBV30,AWSPGQGITGELF
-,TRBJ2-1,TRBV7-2,ASSVTGDTYNEQF
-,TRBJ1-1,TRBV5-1,ASSKGQGWTEAF
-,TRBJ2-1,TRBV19,ASSSGWNEQF
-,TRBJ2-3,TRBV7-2,ASSPRLAGGDTQY
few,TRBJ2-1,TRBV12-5,ASGLVLSTEQF
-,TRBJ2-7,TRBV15,ATSGWPQGLGEQY
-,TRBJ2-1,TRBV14,ASSQDVRAGRGYNEQF
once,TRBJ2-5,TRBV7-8,ASRRSGEGIQETQY
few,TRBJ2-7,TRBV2,ASSGLGAIYEQY
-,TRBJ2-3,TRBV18,ASHWSGGTDTQY
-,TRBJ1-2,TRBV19,ASSNTGRAYGYT
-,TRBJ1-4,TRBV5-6,ASSLGQGGTEEKLF
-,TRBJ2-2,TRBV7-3,ASSRTGTANTGELF
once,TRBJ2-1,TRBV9,ASSAGTRYNEQF
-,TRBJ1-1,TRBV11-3,ASSFSLQGAPNTEAF
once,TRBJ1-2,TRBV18,ASSPREGLDYGYT
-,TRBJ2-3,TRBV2,ARRVGEADTQY
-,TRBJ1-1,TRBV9,ASSIGQANTEAF
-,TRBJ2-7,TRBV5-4,ASSWYRGHEQY
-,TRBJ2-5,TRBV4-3,ASSLHLAGGPLETQY
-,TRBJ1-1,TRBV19,ASSITSTEAF
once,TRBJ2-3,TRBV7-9,ASSSGQGGDTQY
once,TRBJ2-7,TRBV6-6,ASSYGPGTGRPEQY
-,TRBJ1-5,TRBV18,ASSDRGSNQPQH
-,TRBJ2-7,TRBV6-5,ASSYRAGATGEQY
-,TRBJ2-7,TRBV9,ASSITPAYEQY